Reported below is one TCR beta chain. These data belong to a study of CXCR3-negative and CXCR3-positive naive CD8 T cells. CDR1 is MDHEN, CDR2 SYDVKM, per germline. The CDR3 sequence is 14 residues long. Via 5' RACE with UMI labels, TRB cDNA libraries were prepared. Reanalyzing the 5' RACE reads, TCRdb keeps one entry per CDR3 protein, without DNA. Here the sample table reports 130,000 or so distinct CDR3 sequences. The receptor was derived from a human donor in good health. Some clones in this sample may be carry-over from other donors' samples. Sequenced sample: naive CXCR3- CD8+ T cells from blood. As for subset: CD45RO-CCR7+CD27+CD95- naive CD8+ T cells lacking CXCR3 (TNR3-). The gene calls are TRBV28 and TRBJ2-7; TCRdb's D call of TRBD1 is untestable without DNA. CDR3 residues: CATLDRDFSYEQYF.